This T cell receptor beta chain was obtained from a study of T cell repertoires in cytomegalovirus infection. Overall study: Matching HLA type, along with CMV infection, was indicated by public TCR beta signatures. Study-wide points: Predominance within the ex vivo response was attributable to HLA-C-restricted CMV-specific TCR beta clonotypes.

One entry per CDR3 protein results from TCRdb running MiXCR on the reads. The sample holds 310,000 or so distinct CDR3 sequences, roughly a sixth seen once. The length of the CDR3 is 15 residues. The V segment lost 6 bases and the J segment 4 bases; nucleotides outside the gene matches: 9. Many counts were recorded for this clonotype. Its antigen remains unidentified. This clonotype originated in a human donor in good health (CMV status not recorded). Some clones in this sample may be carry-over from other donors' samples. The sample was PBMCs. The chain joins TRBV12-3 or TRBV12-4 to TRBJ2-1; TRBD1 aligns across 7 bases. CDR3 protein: CASSRQGAKYNEQFF. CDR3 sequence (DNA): TGTGCCAGCAGCAGACAGGGCGCAAAGTACAATGAGCAGTTCTTC.